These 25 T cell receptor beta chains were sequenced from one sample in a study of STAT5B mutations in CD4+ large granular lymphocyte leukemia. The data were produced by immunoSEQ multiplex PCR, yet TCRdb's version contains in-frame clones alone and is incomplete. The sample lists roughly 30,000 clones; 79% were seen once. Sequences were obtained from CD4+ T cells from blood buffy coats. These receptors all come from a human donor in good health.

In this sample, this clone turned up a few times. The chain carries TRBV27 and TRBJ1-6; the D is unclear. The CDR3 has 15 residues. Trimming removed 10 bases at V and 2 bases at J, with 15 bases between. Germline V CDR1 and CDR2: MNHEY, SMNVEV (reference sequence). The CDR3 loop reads CAIGRLGTYNSPLHF. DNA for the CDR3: TGTGCCATCGGGCGGCTGGGGACCTATAATTCACCCCTCCACTTT.

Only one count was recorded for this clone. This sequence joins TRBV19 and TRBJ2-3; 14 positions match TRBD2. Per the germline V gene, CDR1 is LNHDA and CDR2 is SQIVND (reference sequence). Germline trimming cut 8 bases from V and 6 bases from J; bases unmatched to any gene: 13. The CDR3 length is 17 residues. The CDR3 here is CASQPTSGRVSRDTQYF. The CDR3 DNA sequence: TGTGCCAGTCAACCGACTAGCGGGAGGGTATCTAGGGATACGCAGTATTTT.

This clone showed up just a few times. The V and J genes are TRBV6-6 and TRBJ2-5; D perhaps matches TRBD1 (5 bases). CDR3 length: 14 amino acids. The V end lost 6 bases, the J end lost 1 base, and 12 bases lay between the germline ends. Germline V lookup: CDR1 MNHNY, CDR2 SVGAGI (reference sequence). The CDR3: CASRRDRAQETQYF. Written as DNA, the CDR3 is TGTGCCAGCAGACGCGACAGAGCCCAAGAGACCCAGTACTTC.

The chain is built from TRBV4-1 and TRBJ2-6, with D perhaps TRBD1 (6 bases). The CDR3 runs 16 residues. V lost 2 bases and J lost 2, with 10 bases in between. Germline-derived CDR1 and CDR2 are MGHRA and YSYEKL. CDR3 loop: CASSQTAGAGANVLTF. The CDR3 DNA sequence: TGCGCCAGCAGCCAAACCGCAGGGGCTGGGGCCAACGTCCTGACTTTC.

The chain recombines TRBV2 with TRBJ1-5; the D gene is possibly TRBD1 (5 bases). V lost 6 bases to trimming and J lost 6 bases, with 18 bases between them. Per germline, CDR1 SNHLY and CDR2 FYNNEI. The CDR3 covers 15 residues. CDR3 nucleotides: TGTGCCAGCAGCCGGGACTCAGGGCAGGGTCAGCCCCAGCATTTT. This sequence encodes CASSRDSGQGQPQHF.

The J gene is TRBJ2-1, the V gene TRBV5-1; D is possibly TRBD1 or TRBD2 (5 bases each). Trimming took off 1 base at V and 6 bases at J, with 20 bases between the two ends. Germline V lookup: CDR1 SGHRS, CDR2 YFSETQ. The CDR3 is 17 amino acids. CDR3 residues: CASSLLWNSGAGNEQFF. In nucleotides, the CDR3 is TGCGCCAGCAGCTTGCTGTGGAACTCCGGGGCGGGCAATGAGCAGTTCTTC.

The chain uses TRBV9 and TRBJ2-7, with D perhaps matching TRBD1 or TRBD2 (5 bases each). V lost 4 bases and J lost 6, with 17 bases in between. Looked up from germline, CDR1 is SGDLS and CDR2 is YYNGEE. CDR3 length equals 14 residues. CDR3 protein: CASSPSGTRREQYF. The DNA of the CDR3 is TGTGCCAGCAGCCCTTCCGGGACGCGCCGCGAGCAGTACTTC.

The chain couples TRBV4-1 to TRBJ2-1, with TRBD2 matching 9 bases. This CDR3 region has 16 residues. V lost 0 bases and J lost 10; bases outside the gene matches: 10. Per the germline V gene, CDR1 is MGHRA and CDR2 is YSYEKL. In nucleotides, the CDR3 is TGCGCCAGCAGCCAAGATGGCGGCGGGAGGGTGAGGGAGCAGTTCTTC. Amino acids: CASSQDGGGRVREQFF.

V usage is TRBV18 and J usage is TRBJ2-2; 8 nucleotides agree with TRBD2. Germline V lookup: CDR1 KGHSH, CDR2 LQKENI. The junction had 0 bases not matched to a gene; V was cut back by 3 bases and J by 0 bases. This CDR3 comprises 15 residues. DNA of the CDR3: TGTGCCAGCTCACCTAGCGGGACGAACACCGGGGAGCTGTTTTTT. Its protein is CASSPSGTNTGELFF. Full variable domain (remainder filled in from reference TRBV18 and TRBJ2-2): NAGVMQNPRHLVRRRGQEARLRCSPMKGHSHVYWYRQLPEEGLKFMVYLQKENIIDESGMPKERFSAEFPKEGPSILRIQQVVRGDSAAYFCASSPSGTNTGELFFGEGSRLTVL.

CDR3 sequence: CASSFPRGRTYEQYF. CDR3 nucleotide sequence: TGTGCCAGCAGTTTCCCAAGAGGGCGAACCTACGAGCAGTACTTC. The chain is built from TRBV6-1 and TRBJ2-7, with D possibly being TRBD2 (5 bases). CDR1 MNHNS and CDR2 SASEGT come from the germline V gene. The CDR3 consists of 15 residues. Trimming cost V 5 bases and J 2 bases, with 16 bases left between them.

The CDR3 nucleotides are TGTGCCAGCTCACCTGGAATGGACACTGAAGCTTTCTTT. As protein: CASSPGMDTEAFF. The genes are TRBV18 and TRBJ1-1; no reliable D call. This CDR3 contains 13 residues. The germline V gene has CDR1 KGHSH and CDR2 LQKENI. V gave up 3 bases and J gave up 3 bases, with 8 bases separating them.

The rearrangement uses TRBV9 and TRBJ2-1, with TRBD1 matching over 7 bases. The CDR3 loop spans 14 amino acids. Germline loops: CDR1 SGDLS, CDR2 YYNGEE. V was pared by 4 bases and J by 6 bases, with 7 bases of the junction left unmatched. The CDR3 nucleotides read TGTGCCAGCAGCTCTGGGACAGACAGCAATGAGCAGTTCTTC. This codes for CASSSGTDSNEQFF.

CDR3 region: CASSYTGGPQHF. The CDR3 region has the DNA TGTGCCAGCAGTTACACGGGTGGGCCCCAGCATTTT. J is TRBJ1-5 and V is TRBV6-6; D call uncertain. Trimming cost V 2 bases and J 9 bases, with 8 bases left between them. The CDR3 is 12 residues long. The V gene's germline CDR1 is MNHNY and CDR2 SVGAGI (reference sequence).

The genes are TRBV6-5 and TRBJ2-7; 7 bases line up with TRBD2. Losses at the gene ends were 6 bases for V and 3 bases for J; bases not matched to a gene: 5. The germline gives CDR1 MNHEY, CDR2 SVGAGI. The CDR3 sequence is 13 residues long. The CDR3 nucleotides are TGTGCCAGCAGCAAGCGGGAACTCTACGAGCAGTACTTC. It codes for CASSKRELYEQYF.

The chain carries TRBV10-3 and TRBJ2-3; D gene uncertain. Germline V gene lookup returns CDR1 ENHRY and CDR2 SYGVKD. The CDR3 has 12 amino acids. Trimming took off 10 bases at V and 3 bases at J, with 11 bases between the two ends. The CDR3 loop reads CATGPWTDTQYF. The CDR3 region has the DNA TGTGCCACCGGACCGTGGACAGATACGCAGTATTTT.

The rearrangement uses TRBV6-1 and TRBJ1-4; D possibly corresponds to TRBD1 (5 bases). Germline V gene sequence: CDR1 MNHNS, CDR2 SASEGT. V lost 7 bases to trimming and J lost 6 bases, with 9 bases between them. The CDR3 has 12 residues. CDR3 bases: TGTGCCAGCAACTTGGGGGATGAAAAACTGTTTTTT. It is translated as CASNLGDEKLFF.

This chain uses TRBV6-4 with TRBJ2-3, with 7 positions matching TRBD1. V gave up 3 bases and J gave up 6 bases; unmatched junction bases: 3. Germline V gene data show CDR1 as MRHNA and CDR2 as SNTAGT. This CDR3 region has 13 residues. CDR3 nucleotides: TGTGCCAGCAGTGAGTCCAGGGGGGATACGCAGTATTTT. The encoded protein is CASSESRGDTQYF.

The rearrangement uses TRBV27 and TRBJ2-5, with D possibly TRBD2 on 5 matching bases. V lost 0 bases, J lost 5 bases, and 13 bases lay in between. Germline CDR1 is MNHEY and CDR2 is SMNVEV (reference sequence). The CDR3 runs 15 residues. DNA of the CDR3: TGTGCCAGCAGTTTATCGTTAGGGTCGGGGGAGACCCAGTACTTC. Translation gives CASSLSLGSGETQYF.

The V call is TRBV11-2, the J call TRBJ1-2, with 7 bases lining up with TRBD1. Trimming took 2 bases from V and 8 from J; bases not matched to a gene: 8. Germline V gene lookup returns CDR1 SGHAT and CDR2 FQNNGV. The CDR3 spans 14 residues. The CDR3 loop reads CASSLQQGRGGYTF. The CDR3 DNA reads TGTGCCAGCAGCTTACAACAGGGGAGAGGAGGCTACACCTTC.

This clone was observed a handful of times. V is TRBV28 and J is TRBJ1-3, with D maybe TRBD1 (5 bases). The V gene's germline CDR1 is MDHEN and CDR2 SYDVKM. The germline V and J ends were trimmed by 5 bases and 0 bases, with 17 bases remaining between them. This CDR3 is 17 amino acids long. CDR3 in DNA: TGTGCCAGCAGTCCCCACGGGGCCCTGGACTCTGGAAACACCATATATTTT. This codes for CASSPHGALDSGNTIYF.

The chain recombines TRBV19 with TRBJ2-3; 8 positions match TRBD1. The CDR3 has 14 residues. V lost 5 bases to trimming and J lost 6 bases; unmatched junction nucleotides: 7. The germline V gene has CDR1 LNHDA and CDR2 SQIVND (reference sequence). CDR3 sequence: CASSFGTGFDTQYF. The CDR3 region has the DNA TGTGCCAGTAGTTTTGGGACAGGATTTGATACGCAGTATTTT.

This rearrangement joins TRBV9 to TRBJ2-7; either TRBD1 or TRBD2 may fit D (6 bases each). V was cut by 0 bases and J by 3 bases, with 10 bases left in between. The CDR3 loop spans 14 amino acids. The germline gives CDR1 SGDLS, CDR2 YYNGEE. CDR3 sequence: CASSVAGASYEQYF. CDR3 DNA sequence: TGTGCCAGCAGCGTAGCGGGGGCGAGCTACGAGCAGTACTTC.

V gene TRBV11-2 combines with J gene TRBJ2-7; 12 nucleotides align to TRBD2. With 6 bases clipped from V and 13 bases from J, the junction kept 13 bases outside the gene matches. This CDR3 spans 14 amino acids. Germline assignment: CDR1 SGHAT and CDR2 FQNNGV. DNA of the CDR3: TGTGCCAGCAGTCACTACACTAGCGGGGGGTCCCTTTACTTC. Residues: CASSHYTSGGSLYF.

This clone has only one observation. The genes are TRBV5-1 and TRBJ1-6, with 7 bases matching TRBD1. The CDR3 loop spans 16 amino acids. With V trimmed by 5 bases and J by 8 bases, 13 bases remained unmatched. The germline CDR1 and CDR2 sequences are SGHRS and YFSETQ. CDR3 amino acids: CASRQNRGGEDSPLHF. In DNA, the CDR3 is TGCGCCAGCAGACAGAACAGGGGCGGAGAGGATTCACCCCTCCACTTT.

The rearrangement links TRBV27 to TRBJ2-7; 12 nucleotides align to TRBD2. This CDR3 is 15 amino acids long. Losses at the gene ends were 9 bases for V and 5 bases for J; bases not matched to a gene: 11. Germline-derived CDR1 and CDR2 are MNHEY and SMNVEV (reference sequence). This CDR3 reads CASGAPLAGGNEQYF. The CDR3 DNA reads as TGTGCCAGTGGTGCCCCCCTAGCGGGGGGGAACGAGCAGTACTTC.